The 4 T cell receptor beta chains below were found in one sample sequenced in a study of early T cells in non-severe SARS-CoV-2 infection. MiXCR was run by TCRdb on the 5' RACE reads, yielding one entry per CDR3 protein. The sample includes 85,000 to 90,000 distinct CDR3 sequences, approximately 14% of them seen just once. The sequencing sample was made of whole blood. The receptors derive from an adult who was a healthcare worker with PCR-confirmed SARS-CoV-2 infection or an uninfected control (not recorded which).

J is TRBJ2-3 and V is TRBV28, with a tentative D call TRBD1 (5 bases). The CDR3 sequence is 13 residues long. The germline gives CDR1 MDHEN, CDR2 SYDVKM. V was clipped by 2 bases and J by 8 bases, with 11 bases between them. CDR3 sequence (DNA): TGTGCCAGCAGTTTAACGGCAGGGCCTACGCAGTATTTT. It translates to CASSLTAGPTQYF.

In nucleotides, the CDR3 is TGCAGTGCTCCTCCCGCGGGGCGGGGGGACACAGATACGCAGTATTTT. Protein: CSAPPAGRGDTDTQYF. The chain combines TRBV20-1 with TRBJ2-3, with 8 bases lining up with TRBD2. With V trimmed by 5 bases and J by 2 bases, 12 bases remained unmatched. CDR1 and CDR2 (germline): DFQATT, SNEGSKA (reference sequence). This CDR3 is 16 amino acids long.

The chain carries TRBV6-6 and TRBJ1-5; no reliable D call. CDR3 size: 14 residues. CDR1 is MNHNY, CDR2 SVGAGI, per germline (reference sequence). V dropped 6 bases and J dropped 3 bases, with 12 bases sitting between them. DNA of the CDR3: TGTGCCAGCAGCAACAGTACACTCAATCAGCCCCAGCATTTT. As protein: CASSNSTLNQPQHF.

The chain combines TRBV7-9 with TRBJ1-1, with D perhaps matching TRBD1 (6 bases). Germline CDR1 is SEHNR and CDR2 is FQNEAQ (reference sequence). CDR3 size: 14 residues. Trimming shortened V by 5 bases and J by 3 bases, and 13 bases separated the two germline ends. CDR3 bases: TGTGCCAGCAGCCGCCAGGGGTCTGACACTGAAGCTTTCTTT. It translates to CASSRQGSDTEAFF.